This T cell receptor beta chain is from a study of regulatory T cells in long-lasting Graves disease. Study findings and constraints: Newly diagnosed patients shared around 910 public clonotypes; persistent patients shared a few thousand.

V lost 3 bases and J lost 0; bases outside the gene matches: 8. Germline CDR1 reads DFQATT; CDR2 reads SNEGSKA (reference sequence). The CDR3 runs to 15 residues. Documented time point: persistent/refractory GD, antithyroid drugs over 5 years with positive TRAb. The TCR library used RNA extracted from PBMCs. An approximately 9-milliliter sample of peripheral blood was drawn into EDTA tubes. Researchers made TCR beta libraries by using iRepertoire HTBI primers and running Arm-PCR on CDR3 regions. Methods used by the authors: In the combined samples, 55 to 75 TRBV and 15 or so TRBJ segments were identified. TCRdb passed the multiplex PCR reads through MiXCR, listing each CDR3 protein once. TCRdb, rather than the study authors, made the V and J calls. The sample has roughly 700,000 distinct CDR3 sequences, around 30% seen once. Worth noting for this clonotype: The antigen is unknown.

The material was peripheral blood mononuclear cells (PBMCs), obtained when the disease was refractory, from a patient treated with antithyroid drugs. The TCR sequence derives from a female donor with Graves disease. The chain links TRBV20-1 to TRBJ2-7, with 7 bases fitting TRBD2. The CDR3 DNA follows: TGCAGTGCTAGGGGGAGCGGGGCAACCTCCTACGAGCAGTACTTC. Amino acids: CSARGSGATSYEQYF.